This TCR beta chain is from a study of shared clonotypes between healthy human individuals. Study-level information: Aged 18 to 49, the donors were a couple of women and a few men. Notes on the study in general: Sampling included only blood; tissue repertoires likely differ.

CD8 cells classed as naive were CD45RO-negative and positively selected for CCR7, excluding terminally differentiated effector memory CD45RA+ cells. The CDR3 has 17 amino acids. Germline CDR1 and CDR2: SQVTM and ANQGSEA. V gave up 1 base and J gave up 0 bases, with 16 bases separating them. For this clone: Antigen unknown.

Assay execution proceeded at the deep level. Using immunoSEQ multiplex PCR, the repertoire was profiled, and TCRdb retains in-frame clones only, with some absent. Of 750,000 to 1,000,000 clones listed, 85% to 95% are singletons. The chain couples TRBV29-1 to TRBJ2-1; tentatively, D is TRBD1 or TRBD2 (5 bases each). The sample comprised naive CD8+ T cells sorted from blood. This receptor was identified in a man in his thirties or forties in good health. DNA of the CDR3: TGCAGCGTTGAAGGGGAGCCTGAGGGGAGCTCCTACAATGAGCAGTTCTTC. It is translated as CSVEGEPEGSSYNEQFF.